This T cell receptor beta chain was captured in a study of blood T cell repertoires in COVID-19. Study context: Researchers got acute and convalescent COVID-19 samples from the United States, Italy and Spain. Nucleic acid was either cDNA or gDNA, and it came from T cells, B-cell-depleted T cells, or PBMCs.

Patients of the Seattle cohort, enrolled during active infection, were followed longitudinally. How the authors handled the data: Amplification of reference gene primers provided the estimated nucleated cell counts. Sequenced by immunoSEQ multiplex PCR; TCRdb stores in-frame clones only, minus some. V, J and clone size derive from that table, while D and trimming were established from the DNA sequence. Of roughly 100,000 clones listed, roughly 92% are singletons. This CDR3 has 12 amino acids. Trimming cost V 4 bases and J 10 bases, with 13 bases left between them. The sample taken for sequencing was peripheral blood. This rearrangement joins TRBV12-3 or TRBV12-4 to TRBJ1-2; D uncertain. The clonotype comes from a woman between 45 and 65 years old with COVID-19, enrolled during active disease. Here the CDR3 reads CASSSSGKPYTF. CDR3 sequence (DNA): TGTGCCAGCAGTTCGTCCGGGAAACCCTACACCTTC.